These 28 T cell receptor beta chains came from one sample sequenced in a study of blood T cell repertoires in COVID-19. Only in-frame clones appear in the TCRdb table, and some are missing; sequencing was by immunoSEQ multiplex PCR. The table records under 150,000 clones, 80% to 90% of them present only once. The sequenced sample consisted of peripheral blood. All receptors come from a woman in her fifties or sixties with acute or convalescent COVID-19.

The genes are TRBV5-8 and TRBJ2-7; TRBD1 matches 7 bases. Per germline, CDR1 SGHTS and CDR2 YDEGEE. Trimming cost V 5 bases and J 3 bases; bases outside gene matches: 17. The CDR3 runs 17 residues. CDR3 nucleotides: TGTGCCAGCAGGAAGGAATACAGGGGCGGGCGACTCTACGAGCAGTACTTC. Amino acids: CASRKEYRGGRLYEQYF.

The CDR3 region has the DNA TGTGCCAGCAGCCATCCAAGGGGCGAACAGAACACTGAAGCTTTCTTT. This encodes CASSHPRGEQNTEAFF. The chain recombines TRBV28 with TRBJ1-1, with D possibly matching TRBD1 (5 bases). With 6 bases removed from V and 1 base from J, the gap between germline ends came to 18 bases. The CDR3 length is 16 residues. CDR1 and CDR2 (germline): MDHEN, SYDVKM.

The J gene is TRBJ2-7, the V gene TRBV7-2; possibly TRBD1 for D (6 bases). The CDR3 runs to 13 residues. Germline V gene lookup returns CDR1 SGHTA and CDR2 FQGNSA. V lost 5 bases and J 2 bases, leaving 10 bases between the germline ends. CDR3 sequence (DNA): TGTGCCAGCAGCAGATCAGGGGCCTACGAGCAGTACTTC. This encodes CASSRSGAYEQYF.

This clone came up once. The chain is built from TRBV27 and TRBJ2-5; 9 nucleotides line up with TRBD1. The CDR3 has 15 amino acids. Looked up from germline, CDR1 is MNHEY and CDR2 is SMNVEV (reference sequence). J lost 5 bases, V lost 6 bases, and 10 bases had no gene match. In nucleotides, the CDR3 is TGTGCCAGCAGCCGGCGGACAGGGGTTCGGGAGACCCAGTACTTC. The encoded protein is CASSRRTGVRETQYF.

In DNA, the CDR3 is TGTGCCAGCAGTCCGTCGGGGACAGGGGTCCAGCCCCAGCATTTT. Protein product: CASSPSGTGVQPQHF. V usage is TRBV28 and J usage is TRBJ1-5; 10 nucleotides match TRBD1. The germline gives CDR1 MDHEN, CDR2 SYDVKM. With 5 bases clipped from V and 7 bases from J, the junction kept 8 bases outside the gene matches. This CDR3 comprises 15 residues. Together with reference TRBV28 and TRBJ1-5, the CDR3 gives the full variable domain: DVKVTQSSRYLVKRTGEKVFLECVQDMDHENMFWYRQDPGLGLRLIYFSYDVKMKEKGDIPEGYSVSREKKERFSLILESASTNQTSMYLCASSPSGTGVQPQHFGDGTRLSIL.

The J gene is TRBJ2-5, the V gene TRBV10-3, with TRBD2 matching over 11 bases. Germline V gene sequence: CDR1 ENHRY, CDR2 SYGVKD. V lost 3 bases to trimming and J lost 4 bases; unmatched junction nucleotides: 4. The CDR3 length is 15 residues. CDR3 protein: CAISDELAGVETQYF. CDR3 nucleotides: TGTGCCATCAGTGACGAACTAGCGGGAGTAGAGACCCAGTACTTC.

The chain has TRBV27 and TRBJ1-5; D is undetermined. This CDR3 spans 14 amino acids. Looked up from germline, CDR1 is MNHEY and CDR2 is SMNVEV (reference sequence). V lost 0 bases to trimming and J lost 0 bases, with 3 bases between them. The CDR3 coding sequence is TGTGCCAGCAGTTTATCTAGTAGCAATCAGCCCCAGCATTTT. Residues: CASSLSSSNQPQHF.

This clone was seen only once. The genes are TRBV6-5 and TRBJ2-7; TRBD1 matches 9 bases. Germline loops: CDR1 MNHEY, CDR2 SVGAGI. The CDR3 totals 15 residues. Trimming removed 6 bases from V and 3 bases from J; junction bases left unmatched: 9. CDR3 sequence (DNA): TGTGCCAGCAGCCCCGGGACAGGGTTTCTCTACGAGCAGTACTTC. It yields the protein CASSPGTGFLYEQYF.

The chain has TRBV11-2 and TRBJ2-2; D is uncertain. CDR1 is SGHAT, CDR2 FQNNGV, per germline. V was clipped by 3 bases and J by 5 bases, with 10 bases between them. The CDR3 is 14 residues long. The CDR3: CASSFLLGTGELFF. For the CDR3, the DNA is TGTGCCAGCAGCTTTCTCCTCGGGACCGGGGAGCTGTTTTTT.

This rearrangement joins TRBV29-1 to TRBJ1-1, with no clear D. Germline values: CDR1 SQVTM, CDR2 ANQGSEA. This CDR3 spans 12 amino acids. V lost 5 bases and J lost 5, with 12 bases in between. CDR3: CSVLEYRTEAFF. CDR3 DNA: TGCAGCGTTTTAGAGTATCGGACTGAAGCTTTCTTT. The complete variable domain, with remaining parts taken from reference TRBV29-1 and TRBJ1-1, reads SAVISQKPSRDICQRGTSLTIQCQVDSQVTMMFWYRQQPGQSLTLIATANQGSEATYESGFVIDKFPISRPNLTFSTLTVSNMSPEDSSIYLCSVLEYRTEAFFGQGTRLTVV.

The chain uses TRBV12-2 and TRBJ2-1; TRBD2 is the table's D call and was not checked against the DNA. TRBV12-2 constitutes a pseudogene. CDR3 size: 18 residues. The CDR3 loop is CASRLALSTSGRDNEQFF. The CDR3 region has the DNA TGTGCAAGTCGCTTAGCGTTGAGTACGAGCGGGAGGGACAATGAGCAGTTCTTC.

The CDR3 coding sequence is TGTGCCAGCAGCTTGGCAGGGATTTTCTCACCCCTCCACTTT. This translates into CASSLAGIFSPLHF. The rearrangement links TRBV5-5 to TRBJ1-6; a possible D gene is TRBD1 (5 bases). The germline V gene has CDR1 SGHKS and CDR2 YYEKEE (reference sequence). The CDR3 totals 14 residues. With 0 bases removed from V and 10 bases from J, the gap between germline ends came to 11 bases.

V is TRBV29-1 and J is TRBJ1-1, with D perhaps TRBD1 (5 bases). Trimming removed 8 bases from V and 7 bases from J, with 17 bases in between. This CDR3 is 12 amino acids long. Germline values: CDR1 SQVTM, CDR2 ANQGSEA. CDR3 coding DNA: TGCAGCCAGATGGCGCAGGGAGGTGAAGCTTTCTTT. Its translation is CSQMAQGGEAFF.

CDR3 protein: CASSLGLAGVSDTQYF. The CDR3 DNA follows: TGTGCCAGCAGTTTAGGACTAGCGGGAGTTTCAGATACGCAGTATTTT. The chain couples TRBV28 to TRBJ2-3; 13 positions agree with TRBD2. The V gene end was trimmed by 2 bases and the J gene end by 4 bases; junction bases not matched to a gene: 3. CDR1 is MDHEN, CDR2 SYDVKM, per germline. The CDR3 spans 16 residues.

This clone was recorded once. This sequence joins TRBV6-5 and TRBJ2-7; D not certain. The CDR3 loop spans 12 amino acids. Trimming cost V 0 bases and J 5 bases, with 5 bases left between them. CDR1 and CDR2 (germline): MNHEY, SVGAGI. The CDR3 spells CASSYSQDEQYF. Written as DNA, the CDR3 is TGTGCCAGCAGTTACTCCCAGGACGAGCAGTACTTC.

The V call is TRBV25-1, the J call TRBJ2-2; D not certain. The CDR3 covers 15 residues. Germline V gene sequence: CDR1 MGHDK, CDR2 SYGVNS. The V and J ends lost 8 bases and 2 bases respectively, with 15 bases between them. CDR3 DNA sequence: TGTGCCAGCGAAACTTGGAGAGGAAACACCGGGGAGCTGTTTTTT. Protein: CASETWRGNTGELFF.

The chain combines TRBV6-1 with TRBJ2-5; 8 bases fit TRBD1. This CDR3 is 14 amino acids long. The V gene end was trimmed by 3 bases and the J gene end by 5 bases; junction bases not matched to a gene: 5. CDR1 MNHNS and CDR2 SASEGT come from the germline V gene. The CDR3 reads CASSDRQGSETQYF. In DNA form, the CDR3 reads TGTGCCAGCAGTGACAGACAGGGGAGCGAGACCCAGTACTTC.

The V call is TRBV27, the J call TRBJ1-2; 7 nucleotides align to TRBD1. Germline V gives CDR1 MNHEY, CDR2 SMNVEV (reference sequence). The CDR3 spans 13 residues. The ends lost 4 bases at V and 8 bases at J; junction bases unmatched: 7. Here the CDR3 DNA reads TGTGCCAGCAGTTCCCACAGGGGCGAAGGCTACACCTTC. The encoded protein is CASSSHRGEGYTF.

The V call is TRBV6-4, the J call TRBJ1-3; TRBD1 matches 7 bases. The germline gives CDR1 MRHNA, CDR2 SNTAGT. The V segment lost 2 bases and the J segment 2 bases; nucleotides outside the gene matches: 12. The CDR3 length is 18 residues. The CDR3 region is CASSDPGQEGSTGNTIYF. CDR3 nucleotide sequence: TGTGCCAGCAGTGACCCCGGACAGGAAGGGTCTACTGGAAACACCATATATTTT.

The gene calls are TRBV5-1 and TRBJ2-5, with TRBD1 as a possible D gene (6 bases). Deletions cut 0 bases from V and 3 bases from J, with 9 bases between. The germline V gene has CDR1 SGHRS and CDR2 YFSETQ. The CDR3 length is 14 residues. The CDR3 region is CASSLVQGEETQYF. Here the CDR3 DNA reads TGCGCCAGCAGCTTGGTACAGGGTGAAGAGACCCAGTACTTC.

Only a few counts were recorded for this clone. V usage is TRBV19 and J usage is TRBJ1-3, with 7 bases aligning to TRBD1. V trimming: 5 bases; J trimming: 0 bases; junction bases outside the gene matches: 4. Germline values: CDR1 LNHDA, CDR2 SQIVND (reference sequence). This CDR3 is 15 amino acids long. The CDR3, as DNA: TGTGCCAGTAGTGGGACAGCGATCTCTGGAAACACCATATATTTT. Its protein is CASSGTAISGNTIYF. The full variable domain, with the rest looked up from reference TRBV19 and TRBJ1-3, is DGGITQSPKYLFRKEGQNVTLSCEQNLNHDAMYWYRQDPGQGLRLIYYSQIVNDFQKGDIAEGYSVSREKKESFPLTVTSAQKNPTAFYLCASSGTAISGNTIYFGEGSWLTVV.

As to this clone: The sample contains more than one DNA sequence encoding this CDR3. The J gene is TRBJ1-2, the V gene TRBV14, with 7 bases matching TRBD1. Germline CDR1 reads SGHDN; CDR2 reads FVKESK. With 1 base clipped from V and 2 bases from J, the junction kept 4 bases outside the gene matches. The CDR3 sequence is 15 residues long. This chain's CDR3 is CASSQVTGWNYGYTF. CDR3 nucleotides: TGTGCCAGCAGCCAAGTGACAGGGTGGAACTATGGCTACACCTTC.

The chain joins TRBV30 to TRBJ1-1; 10 nucleotides line up with TRBD1. The germline V gene encodes CDR1 GTSNPN and CDR2 SVGIG (reference sequence). With V trimmed by 0 bases and J by 9 bases, 7 bases remained unmatched. The CDR3 totals 14 residues. The CDR3 region has the DNA TGTGCCTGGAGTGTAGGGACAGGGGCCTCCAAAGCTTTCTTT. Translating it yields CAWSVGTGASKAFF.

The rearrangement joins TRBV2 to TRBJ1-5; TRBD1 is a possible D gene (5 bases). With 5 bases removed from V and 1 base from J, the gap between germline ends came to 12 bases. CDR1 and CDR2 (germline): SNHLY, FYNNEI. The CDR3 has 15 residues. The CDR3: CASSLERGSNQPQHF. The CDR3 DNA is TGTGCCAGCAGTCTTGAGCGGGGGAGCAATCAGCCCCAGCATTTT.

The chain combines TRBV5-6 with TRBJ1-5; D uncertain. Germline CDR1 and CDR2: SGHDT and YYEEEE. Trimming stripped 1 base from V and 1 base from J, with 9 bases between. The CDR3 covers 15 residues. The CDR3 sequence: CASSLSVVSNQPQHF. For the CDR3, the DNA is TGTGCCAGCAGCTTGTCCGTCGTGAGCAATCAGCCCCAGCATTTT. The whole variable domain, remainder taken from reference TRBV5-6 and TRBJ1-5, is DAGVTQSPTHLIKTRGQQVTLRCSPKSGHDTVSWYQQALGQGPQFIFQYYEEEERQRGNFPDRFSGHQFPNYSSELNVNALLLGDSALYLCASSLSVVSNQPQHFGDGTRLSIL.

This chain connects TRBV25-1 to TRBJ2-2; no definite D call. V was pared by 5 bases and J by 6 bases, with 13 bases between. Germline V gene sequence: CDR1 MGHDK, CDR2 SYGVNS. The CDR3 extends over 14 amino acids. The CDR3 coding sequence is TGTGCCAGCAGTCCCCGGCGTGCGGCCGGGGAGCTGTTTTTT. Its protein product is CASSPRRAAGELFF. Filled out from reference TRBV25-1 and TRBJ2-2, the complete variable domain reads EADIYQTPRYLVIGTGKKITLECSQTMGHDKMYWYQQDPGMELHLIHYSYGVNSTEKGDLSSESTVSRIRTEHFPLTLESARPSHTSQYLCASSPRRAAGELFFGEGSRLTVL.

The chain recombines TRBV7-9 with TRBJ2-3; D is unclear. Germline V gene sequence: CDR1 SEHNR, CDR2 FQNEAQ (reference sequence). V lost 4 bases and J 2 bases, leaving 4 bases between the germline ends. The CDR3 is 12 amino acids. The CDR3 loop reads CASSSYTDTQYF. CDR3 bases: TGTGCCAGCAGCTCGTACACAGATACGCAGTATTTT.

This clone was counted a single time. The V call is TRBV25-1, the J call TRBJ1-2, with unresolved D. The germline CDR1 and CDR2 sequences are MGHDK and SYGVNS. There are 14 residues in the CDR3. The V gene lost 6 bases and the J gene lost 6 bases, with 17 bases spanning the gap. The CDR3 sequence is CASRIVTPGDGYTF. CDR3 sequence (DNA): TGTGCCAGCAGAATCGTCACCCCGGGTGATGGCTACACCTTC.